The following is a TCR beta chain sequence with its context. As yet, its antigen is unknown. CDR3 length equals 13 residues. Per germline, CDR1 ENHRY and CDR2 SYGVKD. This entry is derived from a study of monozygotic twins with inflammatory bowel disease. General observations from the study: Repertoire likeness was no different across concordant and discordant twins, perhaps owing to restricted power. What may have added variability to patient repertoires is that immunosuppressive treatments differed. Among IBD patients, fewer clonotypes were shared with others than among healthy twins, especially with disease activity.

UMIs bearing a 6-nucleotide sample barcode were added through template switching. Following a re-call of the 5' RACE reads, TCRdb has one entry per CDR3 protein and lacks DNA. Here the sample table reports about 300,000 distinct CDR3 sequences. The TCR originated in a human donor with ulcerative colitis or Crohn's disease, or a healthy co-twin of an affected twin (not recorded which). The chain is built from TRBV10-3 and TRBJ1-5; TCRdb lists TRBD1, though no DNA is available to test this call. The source material was blood. This chain's CDR3 is CAIRGQGDQPQHF.